The text below deals with one T cell receptor (beta chain). No antigen is known for it. Germline V gene sequence: CDR1 SGDLS, CDR2 YYNGEE. V was trimmed by 0 bases and J by 3 bases, leaving 13 bases between them. The CDR3 has 16 residues. Repertoires were generated with immunoSEQ multiplex PCR, while TCRdb's copy carries only in-frame clones and drops some. This sample has roughly 120,000 clones, with around nine tenths found just once. This record belongs to a study of T cell clones after liver transplantation. Whole-study findings and limits: Rather than being deleted, graft donor-reactive T cells may have moved into the graft.

Specimen: CD4+ T cells from blood, collected 12 months after liver transplant. This receptor was identified in a human patient who received a liver transplant. Certain T cells may be donor cells from the graft. J is TRBJ1-3 and V is TRBV9, with D unclear. For the CDR3, the DNA is TGTGCCAGCAGCGTAGAGCAGTTTAGTGTTGGAAACACCATATATTTT. Protein product: CASSVEQFSVGNTIYF.